Below, 25 T cell receptor delta chains from the same sample are listed, as sequenced in a study of γδ T cells in repeated Plasmodium falciparum infection. Vgamma9/Vdelta2+ and Vdelta2-negative gammadelta T cells were flow-sorted from PBMC for bulk sequencing. TCRdb re-processed the multiplex PCR reads using CATT. The sample lists 53,000 or so delta-chain clones; about 2% were seen once. The sequenced sample was gamma-delta T cells from blood. These receptors originate from a pool of human donors (malaria-infected and uninfected, not separated).

In its sample, this clone was seen many times. The protein in TCRdb stems from a much larger clone and differs at residue 15 from this DNA's translation, likely a read error; here the protein is translated from the DNA. The chain recombines TRDV3 with TRDJ1, with 7 bases identical to TRDD2. CDR1 is TVYSNPD, CDR2 GDNSRS, per germline (reference sequence). The CDR3 contains 18 residues. The CDR3 DNA reads TGTGCCGCTGGGCCTTCCCACGGGTCCCCCTTCCTCACCGATGAACTCATCTTT. This encodes CAAGPSHGSPFLTDELIF.

The gene calls are TRDV3 and TRDJ1; TRDD3 agrees at 10 bases. No J gene is reported in TCRdb; it was inferred here by comparing the DNA with germline. This CDR3 has 14 amino acids. J lost 3 bases, V lost 4 bases, and 8 bases had no gene match. Germline assignment: CDR1 TVYSNPD and CDR2 GDNSRS (reference sequence). The CDR3 coding sequence is TGTGCCTCCTATTACTGGGGGATTCCCGATAAACTCATCTTT. Translation: CASYYWGIPDKLIF.

This clone has ten or more counts. A single base is all that separates this from a far larger clone, so a read error is likely. Other DNA sequences in the same sample also yield this CDR3. The gene calls are TRDV2 and TRDJ1, with TRDD3 matching 9 bases. No J gene is reported in TCRdb; it was inferred here by comparing the DNA with germline. This CDR3 comprises 19 residues. Per germline, CDR1 GEAIGNYY and CDR2 EKD. After removal of 0 bases from V and 0 bases from J, the junction contained 13 bases not matched to a gene. CDR3 nucleotides: TGTGCCTGTGACACCGTTTCGGGGGGATACTCCGGGTACACCGATAAACTCATCTTT. Translating gives CACDTVSGGYSGYTDKLIF.

With respect to this clone: A far larger clone is off by one base, so a read error is likely. The same CDR3 is also encoded by other DNA sequences in this sample. The chain uses TRDV1 and TRDJ1; 8 nucleotides agree with TRDD3. The germline V gene encodes CDR1 TSWWSYY and CDR2 QGS. CDR3 length equals 18 residues. The CDR3 region has the DNA TGCGCTCTTGGGGACCCCTTTCCTTGGGTACTGGGGGTTCCTAAACTCATCTTT. Translated, it gives CALGDPFPWVLGVPKLIF.

Comment on this clone: Since a far larger clone is one base different, this is likely a read error. The same CDR3 can be traced to other DNA sequences in this sample. CDR3: CACDTGSLGFWELTTGGPYTDKLIF. The CDR3, as DNA: TGTGCCTGTGACACCGGGAGCTTAGGGTTTTGGGAACTGACGACTGGGGGCCCGTACACCGATAAACTCATCTTT. The chain joins TRDV2 to TRDJ1, with 8 bases aligning to TRDD3. In the absence of a J gene in TCRdb, the DNA was matched to germline to assign it here. The CDR3 covers 25 residues. The ends lost 0 bases at V and 0 bases at J; junction bases unmatched: 32. Germline CDR1 reads GEAIGNYY; CDR2 reads EKD.

This clone came up a few times. TCRdb assigns this DNA the protein of a much larger clone, which departs from its translation at residue 10; this likely reflects a read error, and the protein shown comes from translating the DNA. The rearrangement links TRDV1 to TRDJ2; perhaps D is TRDD2 or TRDD3 (6 bases each). The germline V gene has CDR1 TSWWSYY and CDR2 QGS. Between the trimmed V and J ends, which lost 4 bases and 3 bases, there was a span of 30 bases. The CDR3 consists of 21 residues. DNA of the CDR3: TGTGCTCTTGGGGGTCGACTCCTACTGGTTGGGGGGCCGAAGGTGACAGCACAACTCTTCTTT. Protein: CALGGRLLLVGGPKVTAQLFF.

At least ten counts were recorded for this clone. V usage is TRAV38-2/DV8 and J usage is TRDJ1, with 8 positions matching TRDD3. After removal of 3 bases from V and 0 bases from J, the junction contained 13 bases not matched to a gene. CDR1 is TSESDYY, CDR2 QEAYKQQN, per germline. The CDR3 covers 18 residues. The CDR3, as DNA: TGTGCTTATAGGACACCTCCAGTGCTGGGGGAAAACACCGATAAACTCATCTTT. Its protein is CAYRTPPVLGENTDKLIF.

This clone was seen repeatedly, ten times or more. The protein given by TCRdb reflects a much larger clone and differs at residue 14 from this DNA's translation, likely from a read error; the protein shown is the DNA's translation. CDR3 in amino acids: CACDTVDGIKRYTGKLIF. The CDR3 DNA reads as TGTGCCTGTGACACCGTCGACGGGATTAAACGGTACACCGGTAAACTCATCTTT. This chain connects TRDV2 to TRDJ1; tentative D call: TRDD3 (5 bases). TCRdb supplies no J gene; here it was assigned by aligning the nucleotide sequence to germline. The CDR3 has 18 amino acids. Germline V CDR1 and CDR2: GEAIGNYY, EKD.

This clone was observed a handful of times. The protein TCRdb lists belongs to a much larger clone and differs from this DNA's translation at residue 9, which points to a read error; the protein shown is made from the DNA. The chain employs TRDV3 and TRDJ1; D ambiguous. TCRdb carries no J gene annotation; the J gene was assigned here by matching the DNA with germline. Looked up from germline, CDR1 is TVYSNPD and CDR2 is GDNSRS (reference sequence). V lost 0 bases to trimming and J lost 3 bases, with 20 bases between them. The CDR3 extends over 16 amino acids. CDR3 region: CAFSESPVAGSDKLIF. The CDR3 region has the DNA TGTGCCTTTAGTGAAAGCCCTGTGGCGGGGTCCGATAAACTCATCTTT.

There are many counts of this clone. This likely came from a read error, as a far larger clone is one base away. Other DNA variants within this sample encode the same CDR3. The V and J genes are TRDV2 and TRDJ1; D not resolved. As TCRdb names no J gene, one was assigned here on the basis of a DNA match to germline. Germline CDR1 reads GEAIGNYY; CDR2 reads EKD. The CDR3 contains 17 residues. Written as DNA, the CDR3 is TGTGCCTGTGACACCGTCGATAAAGGTACACACACCGACAAACTCATCTTT. It yields the protein CACDTVDKGTHTDKLIF.

This clone was detected a few times. This likely came from a read error, as a far larger clone is one base away. Other nucleotide sequences from this sample produce the same CDR3. The chain combines TRDV3 with TRDJ1; D is possibly TRDD2 (5 bases). This CDR3 contains 15 residues. CDR1 TVYSNPD and CDR2 GDNSRS come from the germline V gene (reference sequence). The CDR3 DNA is TGTGCCTTTGACCCACCCCTACTATATACCGATAAACTTATCTTT. The encoded protein is CAFDPPLLYTDKLIF.

A word on this clone: TCRdb's listed protein matches a much larger clone and diverges from this DNA's translation at residue 21, likely through a read error; the protein shown comes from the DNA. The CDR3 reads CASLSTGGQTAKVGVRYTDKRIF. For the CDR3, the DNA is TGTGCCTCCCTCAGTACTGGGGGACAGACGGCGAAAGTGGGGGTGAGATACACCGATAAACGCATCTTT. The V gene is listed as TRDV3; no J gene was called; the table's D call of TRDD3 was not tested on the DNA. Germline V lookup: CDR1 TVYSNPD, CDR2 GDNSRS (reference sequence). This CDR3 contains 23 residues.

This clone has just a few counts. The protein TCRdb lists belongs to a much larger clone and differs from this DNA's translation at residue 12, which points to a read error; the protein shown is made from the DNA. The rearrangement links TRDV1 to TRDJ4; no clear D. Since TCRdb gives no J gene, matching the DNA to germline was used here to assign it. The CDR3 spans 20 residues. V lost 0 bases and J lost 3, with 29 bases in between. The V gene's germline CDR1 is TSWWSYY and CDR2 QGS. CDR3 DNA sequence: TGTGCTCTTGGGGAACTAAGAATCTACCTAGGACACGCTAGTAGGGGACCCCTGATCTTT. Its protein product is CALGELRIYLGHASRGPLIF.

Comment on this clone: This likely traces to a read error, being one base from a far larger clone. Other nucleotide sequences in the sample specify the same CDR3. This chain links TRDV3 with TRDJ1, with D unresolved. Here the J gene was assigned by germline matching of the DNA, as TCRdb has none. The V gene lost 5 bases and the J gene lost 0 bases, with 43 bases spanning the gap. The CDR3 runs 23 residues. The germline CDR1 and CDR2 sequences are TVYSNPD and GDNSRS (reference sequence). CDR3 coding DNA: TGTGCCAGACGAGAACTGCAGCCTTACCCCATCCCCCTTAAAGCCCCGTACACCGATAAACTCATCTTT. This translates into CARRELQPYPIPLKAPYTDKLIF.

This clone came up a few times. TCRdb's protein, taken from a much larger clone, differs from this DNA's translation at residue 5, likely owing to a read error; the protein displayed comes from the DNA. This chain joins TRDV1 and TRDJ1; D remains ambiguous. No J segment appears in TCRdb, so it was assigned here by matching the sequence to germline. CDR3 length equals 21 residues. Germline V gene sequence: CDR1 TSWWSYY, CDR2 QGS. The ends were cut back, 4 bases at V and 1 base at J, with 31 bases in the middle. The CDR3 sequence is CALGGPLFVFSRAPVTDKLIF. CDR3 nucleotides: TGTGCTCTTGGGGGACCCCTATTTGTATTCAGTCGGGCGCCTGTCACCGATAAACTCATCTTT.

A remark on this clone: The amino acid sequence in TCRdb belongs to a much larger clone and departs from this DNA's translation at residue 17, likely a sequencing read error; the sequence shown is translated from the DNA. The chain is built from TRDV3 and TRDJ1; TRDD3 agrees at 11 bases. Germline CDR1 TVYSNPD, CDR2 GDNSRS (reference sequence). This CDR3 contains 21 residues. CDR3 sequence reads: CAFIHPTHWGITTIYTYKLIF. The CDR3 DNA sequence: TGTGCCTTTATCCACCCTACGCACTGGGGGATAACGACGATTTACACCTATAAACTCATCTTT. Using reference TRDV3 and TRDJ1 for the parts outside the CDR3, the full variable domain is CDKVTQSSPDQTVASGSEVVLLCTYDTVYSNPDLFWYRIRPDYSFQFVFYGDNSRSEGADFTQGRFSVKHILTQKAFHLVISPVRTEDSATYYCAFIHPTHWGITTIYTYKLIFGKGTRVTVEP.

In its sample, this clone was seen many times. TCRdb records a much larger clone's protein for this DNA, with a difference at residue 5 that likely arises from a read error; the protein given is the translation of the DNA. The chain uses TRDV2 and TRDJ1; TRDD3 agrees at 9 bases. In the absence of a J gene in TCRdb, the DNA was matched to germline to assign it here. This CDR3 spans 22 amino acids. The V gene end was trimmed by 6 bases and the J gene end by 0 bases; junction bases not matched to a gene: 28. The V gene's germline CDR1 is GEAIGNYY and CDR2 EKD. The CDR3 spells CACPSNREGGYNHPLYTDKLIF. The CDR3 DNA reads as TGTGCCTGTCCCAGTAATCGGGAAGGGGGATACAACCACCCACTGTACACCGATAAACTCATCTTT.

This clone was counted many times. Since a far larger clone is one base different, this is likely a read error. The chain carries TRDV2 and TRDJ1; 8 bases match TRDD3. This CDR3 has 20 amino acids. Germline V gives CDR1 GEAIGNYY, CDR2 EKD. The V segment lost 1 base and the J segment 1 base; nucleotides outside the gene matches: 19. The CDR3 region is CACDTIEKRGTGGSTDKLIF. The CDR3 DNA is TGTGCCTGTGACACAATAGAAAAGAGGGGGACTGGGGGTTCCACCGATAAACTCATCTTT.

This clone came up many times. A much larger clone is a single base away; this may be a read error. The DNA of the CDR3 is TGTGCTCTTGGGGAACTTCGGGGAGAGTGGGGGATGTACGCCGATAAACTCATCTTT. Translating gives CALGELRGEWGMYADKLIF. The V call is TRDV1, the J call TRDJ1; TRDD3 aligns across 8 bases. No J segment appears in TCRdb, so it was assigned here by matching the sequence to germline. Trimming at V came to 0 bases and at J to 3 bases, leaving 15 bases not matched to a gene. Germline V lookup: CDR1 TSWWSYY, CDR2 QGS. The CDR3 sequence is 19 residues long.

This clone was counted at least ten times. The protein recorded in TCRdb matches a much larger clone and deviates from this DNA's translation at residue 19, suggesting a read error; the protein here is obtained by translating the DNA. The gene calls are TRDV1 and TRDJ1; 13 bases align to TRDD3. No J gene is reported in TCRdb; it was inferred here by comparing the DNA with germline. Germline V gene data show CDR1 as TSWWSYY and CDR2 as QGS. There are 23 residues in the CDR3. CDR3: CALGERALFQGLGDTKYTVKLIF. The CDR3 DNA sequence: TGTGCTCTTGGGGAACGAGCCCTTTTCCAAGGACTGGGGGATACGAAGTACACCGTTAAACTCATCTTT.

This clone came up a few times. The junction does not match germline at one end; this may be a read error. The rearrangement uses TRDV3 and TRDJ1; 9 bases agree with TRDD3. Per germline, CDR1 TVYSNPD and CDR2 GDNSRS (reference sequence). This CDR3 is built from 22 residues. This chain's CDR3 is CAFNELISPTGGHHLYTDRLIF. CDR3 in DNA: TGTGCCTTTAATGAATTAATATCCCCCACTGGGGGACACCATTTGTACACTGATAGACTCATCTTT.

This clone occurred a few times. Translating this DNA gives a protein that differs at residue 4 from the TCRdb one, which belongs to a much larger clone; a read error is likely, and the protein shown is this translation. The gene calls are TRDV1 and TRDJ1; 10 nucleotides agree with TRDD3. V dropped 8 bases and J dropped 0; count of bases not matched to a gene: 24. The CDR3 runs to 21 residues. Germline lookup yields CDR1 TSWWSYY and CDR2 QGS. The CDR3 protein is CALWKGILWWGIPKYTDKLIF. CDR3 sequence (DNA): TGTGCTCTTTGGAAGGGGATTCTTTGGTGGGGGATACCAAAGTACACCGATAAACTCATCTTT.

This clone was counted only a few times. A far bigger clonotype differs at one base, so this is likely a read error. The identical CDR3 is also encoded by other nucleotide sequences in the sample. V is TRDV3 and J is TRDJ1; D is possibly TRDD3 (6 bases). TCRdb records no J gene; here it was assigned by comparing the DNA to germline. Germline V lookup: CDR1 TVYSNPD, CDR2 GDNSRS (reference sequence). The CDR3 has 17 residues. The CDR3 DNA reads as TGTGCTCAAAGGTTAAGGACAGGGGGACCCTACACCGATAAACTCATCTTT. Protein product: CAQRLRTGGPYTDKLIF.

This clone was seen at least ten times. It differs at one base from a far larger clone, so likely a read error. The chain links TRDV1 to TRDJ1; 13 bases align to TRDD3. The CDR3 sequence is 22 residues long. CDR1 and CDR2 from the germline V gene are TSWWSYY and QGS. CDR3 sequence reads: CALGEPPGFILGDTVRTDRLIF. CDR3 in DNA: TGTGCTCTTGGGGAACCCCCGGGATTCATACTGGGGGATACGGTTCGTACCGATAGACTCATCTTT.

This clone was recorded a few times. The protein TCRdb lists belongs to a much larger clone and differs from this DNA's translation at residue 8, which points to a read error; the protein shown is made from the DNA. CDR3 coding DNA: TGTGCTCTTGGGGAACGGACTCCCTACTTTTGGGGGATACGAAGGCATGTGGGGCGGACCGATAAACTCATCTTT. This sequence encodes CALGERTPYFWGIRRHVGRTDKLIF. This chain joins TRDV1 and TRDJ1; 11 nucleotides line up with TRDD3. Germline matching of the DNA provided the J gene here, since TCRdb leaves it blank. With 1 base clipped from V and 2 bases from J, the junction kept 30 bases outside the gene matches. The CDR3 length is 25 residues. In germline, CDR1 is TSWWSYY, CDR2 QGS.